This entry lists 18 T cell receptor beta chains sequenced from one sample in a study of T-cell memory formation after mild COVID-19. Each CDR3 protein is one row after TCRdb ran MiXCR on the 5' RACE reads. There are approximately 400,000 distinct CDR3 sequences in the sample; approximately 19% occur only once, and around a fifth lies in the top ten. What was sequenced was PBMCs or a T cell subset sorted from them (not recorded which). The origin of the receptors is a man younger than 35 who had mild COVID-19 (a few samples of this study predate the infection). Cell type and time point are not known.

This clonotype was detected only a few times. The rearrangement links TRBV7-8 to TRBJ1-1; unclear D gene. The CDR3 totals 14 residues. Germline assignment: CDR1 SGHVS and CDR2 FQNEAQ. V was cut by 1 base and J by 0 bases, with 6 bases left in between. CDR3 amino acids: CASSLGVVNTEAFF. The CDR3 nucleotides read TGTGCCAGCAGCTTAGGAGTAGTGAACACTGAAGCTTTCTTT.

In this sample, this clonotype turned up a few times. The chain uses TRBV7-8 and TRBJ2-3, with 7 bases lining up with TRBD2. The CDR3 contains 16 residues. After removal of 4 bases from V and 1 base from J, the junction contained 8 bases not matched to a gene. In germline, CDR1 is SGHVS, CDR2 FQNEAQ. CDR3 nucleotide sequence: TGTGCCAGCAGCTCCTCCAGCGGGGCAGGCACAGATACGCAGTATTTT. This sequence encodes CASSSSSGAGTDTQYF.

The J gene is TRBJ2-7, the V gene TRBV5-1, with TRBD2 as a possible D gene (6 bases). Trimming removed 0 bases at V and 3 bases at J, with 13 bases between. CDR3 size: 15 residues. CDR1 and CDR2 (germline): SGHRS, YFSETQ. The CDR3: CASSLDGTLYYEQYV. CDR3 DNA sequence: TGCGCCAGCAGCTTGGACGGGACTCTCTACTACGAGCAGTACGTC.

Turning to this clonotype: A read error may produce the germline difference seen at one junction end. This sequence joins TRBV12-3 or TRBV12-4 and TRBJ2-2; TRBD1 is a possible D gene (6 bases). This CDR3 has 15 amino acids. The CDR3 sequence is CASSPQGSWTGDLFF. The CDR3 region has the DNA TGTGCCAGCAGCCCCCAGGGGAGCTGGACCGGGGATCTGTTTTTT.

In DNA form, the CDR3 reads TGTGCCACCAGTGACGGGACATCCTTGGGTGAAGCTTTCTTT. Its protein is CATSDGTSLGEAFF. The J gene is TRBJ1-1, the V gene TRBV24-1; TRBD1 is a possible D gene (6 bases). This CDR3 spans 14 amino acids. Germline lookup yields CDR1 KGHDR and CDR2 SFDVKD. Trimming pared 4 bases from V and 7 bases from J, leaving 15 bases between.

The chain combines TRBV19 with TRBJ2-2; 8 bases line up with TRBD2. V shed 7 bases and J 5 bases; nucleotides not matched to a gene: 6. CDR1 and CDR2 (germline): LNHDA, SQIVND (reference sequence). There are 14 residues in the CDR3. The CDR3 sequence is CASTSGGTTGELFF. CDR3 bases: TGTGCCAGTACGAGCGGGGGAACTACCGGGGAGCTGTTTTTT.

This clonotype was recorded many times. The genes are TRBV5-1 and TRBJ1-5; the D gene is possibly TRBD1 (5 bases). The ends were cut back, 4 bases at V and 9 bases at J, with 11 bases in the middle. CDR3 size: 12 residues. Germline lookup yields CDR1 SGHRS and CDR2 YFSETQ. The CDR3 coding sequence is TGCGCCAGCAGCCCCGAAGGGACGCCCCAGCATTTT. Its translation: CASSPEGTPQHF.

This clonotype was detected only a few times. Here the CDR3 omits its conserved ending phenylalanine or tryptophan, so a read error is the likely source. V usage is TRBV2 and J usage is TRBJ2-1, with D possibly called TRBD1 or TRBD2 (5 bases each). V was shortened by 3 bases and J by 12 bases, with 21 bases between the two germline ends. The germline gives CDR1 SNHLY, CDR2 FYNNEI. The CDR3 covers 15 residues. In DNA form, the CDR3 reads TGTGCCAGCAGTGAGGGACGCTGGCATGTGGATGGGCAGTTCCTC. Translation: CASSEGRWHVDGQFL.

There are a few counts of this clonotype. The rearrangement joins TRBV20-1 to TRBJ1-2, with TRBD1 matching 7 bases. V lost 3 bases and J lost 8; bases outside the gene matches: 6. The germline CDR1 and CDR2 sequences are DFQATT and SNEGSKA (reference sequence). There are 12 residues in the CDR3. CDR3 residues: CSASRQGEGYTF. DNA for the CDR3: TGCAGTGCTAGTAGGCAGGGGGAAGGCTACACCTTC.

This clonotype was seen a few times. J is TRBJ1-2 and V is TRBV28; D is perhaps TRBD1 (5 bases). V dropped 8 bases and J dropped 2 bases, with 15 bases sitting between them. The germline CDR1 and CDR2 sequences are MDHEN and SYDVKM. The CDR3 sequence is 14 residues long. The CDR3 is CASSGAQGNYGYTF. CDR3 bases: TGTGCCAGCTCCGGGGCCCAAGGGAACTATGGCTACACCTTC.

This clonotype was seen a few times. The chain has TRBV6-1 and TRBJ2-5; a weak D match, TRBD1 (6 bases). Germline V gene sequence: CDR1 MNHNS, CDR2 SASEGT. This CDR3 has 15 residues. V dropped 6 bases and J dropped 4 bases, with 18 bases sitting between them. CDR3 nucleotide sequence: TGTGCCAGCAGCCCAGGGGCCCGCGCTCTAGAGACCCAGTACTTC. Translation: CASSPGARALETQYF.

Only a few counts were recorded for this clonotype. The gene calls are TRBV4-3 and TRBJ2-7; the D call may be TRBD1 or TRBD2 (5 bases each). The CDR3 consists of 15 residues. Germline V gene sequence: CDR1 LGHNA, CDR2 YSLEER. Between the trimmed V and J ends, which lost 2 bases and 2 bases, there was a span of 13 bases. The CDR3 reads CASSQYPGAAYEQYF. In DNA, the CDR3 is TGCGCCAGCAGCCAATACCCCGGGGCCGCCTACGAGCAGTACTTC.

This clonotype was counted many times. This chain's CDR3 is CSARDGGAFGNTIYF. CDR3 nucleotide sequence: TGCAGTGCCAGGGACGGCGGGGCCTTTGGAAACACCATATATTTT. The chain joins TRBV20-1 to TRBJ1-3, with D perhaps TRBD1 (5 bases). The germline CDR1 and CDR2 sequences are DFQATT and SNEGSKA (reference sequence). The germline V and J ends were trimmed by 6 bases and 3 bases, with 18 bases remaining between them. This CDR3 contains 15 residues.

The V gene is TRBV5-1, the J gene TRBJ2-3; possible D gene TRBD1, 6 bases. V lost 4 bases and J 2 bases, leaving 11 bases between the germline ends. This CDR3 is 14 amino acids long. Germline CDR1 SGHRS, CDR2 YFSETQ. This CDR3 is CASSQGSSTDTQYF. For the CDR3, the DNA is TGCGCCAGCAGCCAGGGGTCCTCCACAGATACGCAGTATTTT.

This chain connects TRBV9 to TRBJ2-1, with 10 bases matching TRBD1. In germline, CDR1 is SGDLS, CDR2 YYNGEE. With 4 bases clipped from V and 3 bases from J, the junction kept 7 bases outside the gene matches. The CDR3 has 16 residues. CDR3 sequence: CASSSPGTGVYNEQFF. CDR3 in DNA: TGTGCCAGCAGCTCCCCCGGGACAGGGGTCTACAATGAGCAGTTCTTC.

Written as DNA, the CDR3 is TGCGCCAGCAGCCAGGGGACAGGAGCAGAGACCCAGTACTTC. Residues: CASSQGTGAETQYF. This chain links TRBV5-1 with TRBJ2-5; TRBD1 matches 8 bases. Trimming cost V 4 bases and J 4 bases; bases outside gene matches: 6. Germline CDR1 and CDR2: SGHRS and YFSETQ. This CDR3 spans 14 amino acids.

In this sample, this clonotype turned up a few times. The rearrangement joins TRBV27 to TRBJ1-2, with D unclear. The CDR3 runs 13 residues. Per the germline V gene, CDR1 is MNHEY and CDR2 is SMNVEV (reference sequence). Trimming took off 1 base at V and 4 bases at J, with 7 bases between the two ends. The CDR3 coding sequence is TGTGCCAGCAGTTTATTCCCCTTCTATGGCTACACCTTC. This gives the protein CASSLFPFYGYTF.

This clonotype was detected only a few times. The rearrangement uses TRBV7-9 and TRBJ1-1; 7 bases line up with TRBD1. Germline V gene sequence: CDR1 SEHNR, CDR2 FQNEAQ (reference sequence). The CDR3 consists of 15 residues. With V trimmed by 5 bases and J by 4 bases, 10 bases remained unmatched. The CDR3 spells CASSPAGGRTTEAFF. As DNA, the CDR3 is TGTGCCAGCAGCCCCGCAGGGGGAAGGACCACTGAAGCTTTCTTT. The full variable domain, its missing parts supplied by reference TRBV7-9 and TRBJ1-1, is DTGVSQNPRHKITKRGQNVTFRCDPISEHNRLYWYRQTLGQGPEFLTYFQNEAQLEKSRLLSDRFSAERPKGSFSTLEIQRTEQGDSAMYLCASSPAGGRTTEAFFGQGTRLTVV.